This T cell receptor (beta chain) was found in a study of blood T cell repertoires in COVID-19. For the study at large: Material from acute and convalescent COVID-19 was sourced from the United States, Italy and Spain. In each case, the material was cDNA or gDNA derived from T cells, B-cell-depleted T cells, or PBMCs.

Original processing notes: Amplification of reference gene primers provided the estimated nucleated cell counts. Only in-frame clones appear in the TCRdb table, and some are missing; sequencing was by immunoSEQ multiplex PCR. V, J and clone size are taken as reported in that table, and D and trimming were inferred from the DNA itself. This sample has about 440,000 clones, with 85% to 90% found just once. The receptor's source is a woman in her 30s with acute or convalescent COVID-19. Sample: peripheral blood.

CDR3 amino acids: CASRSEQGVTYNEQFF. CDR3 coding DNA: TGTGCCAGCAGGTCTGAACAGGGAGTCACCTACAATGAGCAGTTCTTC. The V and J genes are TRBV7-3 and TRBJ2-1; D may be TRBD1 (6 bases). This CDR3 region has 16 residues. With 6 bases removed from V and 2 bases from J, the gap between germline ends came to 17 bases. Germline values: CDR1 SGHTA, CDR2 FQGTGA.